The rows below give T cell receptor beta chains drawn from one sample of a study of cytomegalovirus exposure and HLA in healthy donors. Using immunoSEQ multiplex PCR, the repertoire was profiled, and TCRdb retains in-frame clones only, with some absent. The sample shows 150,000 to 200,000 clones, approximately 9.5% of them seen only once. The sequencing sample was made of PBMCs. The receptors come from a woman under 40 in good health and CMV-seropositive. The CDR3 runs from the conserved cysteine through the conserved F or W. A D gene is named only where the DNA matches it firmly. The size field is filled for only some rows; it gives once, few, many or a size class.

TRBV19,TRBJ1-2,once,NA,CASTWDTRGYGYTF,TGTGCCAGTACTTGGGACACCAGGGGATATGGCTACACCTTC
TRBV5-4,TRBJ2-7,NA,TRBD2,CASSVAGPPYEQYF,TGTGCCAGCAGCGTAGCGGGCCCGCCCTACGAGCAGTACTTC
TRBV10-1,TRBJ2-7,few,TRBD1,CASSLGTAGEQYF,TGCGCCAGCAGCCTTGGGACAGCCGGCGAGCAGTACTTC
TRBV5-4,TRBJ2-3,few,NA,CASSLVATYTDTQYF,TGTGCCAGCAGCTTGGTGGCCACATACACAGATACGCAGTATTTT
TRBV6-5,TRBJ2-7,NA,NA,CASSYLTASYEQYF,TGTGCCAGCAGTTACTTAACCGCGTCCTACGAGCAGTACTTC
TRBV6-1,TRBJ2-7,NA,NA,CASSEVGAKQYF,TGTGCCAGCAGTGAGGTCGGAGCCAAGCAGTACTTC
TRBV5-6,TRBJ2-1,few,TRBD2,CASSFRREATYNEQFF,TGTGCCAGCAGCTTTCGGCGGGAGGCCACCTACAATGAGCAGTTCTTC
TRBV14,TRBJ2-7,NA,TRBD1,CASSQPRTGSTRYEQYF,TGTGCCAGCAGCCAACCGAGGACAGGTTCGACTCGGTACGAGCAGTACTTC
TRBV29-1,TRBJ2-5,NA,NA,CSVEPGQEAQYF,TGCAGCGTTGAACCCGGACAAGAGGCCCAGTACTTC
TRBV4-1,TRBJ2-1,NA,NA,CASSQNGRTGNEQFF,TGCGCCAGCAGCCAGAACGGGAGAACGGGGAATGAGCAGTTCTTC
TRBV7-7,TRBJ2-2,few,TRBD1,CASSGTVNTGELFF,TGTGCCAGCAGCGGGACAGTGAACACCGGGGAGCTGTTTTTT
TRBV10-1,TRBJ2-7,NA,TRBD2,CASTRLAASYEQYF,TGCGCCAGCACTCGACTAGCCGCATCCTACGAGCAGTACTTC
TRBV30,TRBJ1-1,few,TRBD1,CAWAGQGALNTEAFF,TGTGCCTGGGCCGGACAGGGGGCACTAAACACTGAAGCTTTCTTT
TRBV5-1,TRBJ2-1,few,TRBD2,CASSRDPSGSFNEQFF,TGCGCCAGCAGCAGAGATCCTAGCGGGAGTTTCAATGAGCAGTTCTTC
TRBV11-2,TRBJ2-3,NA,TRBD2,CASNQGLGTDTQYF,TGTGCCAGCAACCAGGGACTAGGCACAGATACGCAGTATTTT
TRBV25-1,TRBJ2-5,NA,TRBD1,CASSPDRGRLETQYF,TGTGCCAGCAGTCCGGACAGGGGGCGCTTGGAGACCCAGTACTTC
TRBV6-1,TRBJ2-7,NA,NA,CASSEDRFLREQYF,TGTGCCAGCAGTGAAGACAGATTCCTACGAGAGCAGTACTTC
TRBV7-8,TRBJ2-3,NA,TRBD2,CASSRRMTSGRAGFTDTQYF,TGTGCCAGCAGCCGCCGCATGACTAGCGGGAGGGCCGGTTTCACAGATACGCAGTATTTT
TRBV4-2,TRBJ2-1,few,NA,CASSQDKSSYNEQFF,TGTGCCAGCAGCCAAGATAAGAGCTCCTACAATGAGCAGTTCTTC
TRBV9,TRBJ2-2,few,TRBD2,CASSVAGLAGTTGELFF,TGTGCCAGCAGCGTAGCGGGACTAGCGGGGACCACCGGGGAGCTGTTTTTT
TRBV13,TRBJ1-4,few,NA,CASSFSLTGRRNEKLFF,TGTGCCAGCAGCTTCTCCCTTACAGGGCGACGTAATGAAAAACTGTTTTTT
TRBV6-1,TRBJ1-2,NA,NA,CASSERTAGAGGYTF,TGTGCCAGCAGTGAACGCACGGCCGGTGCAGGTGGCTACACCTTC
TRBV7-6,TRBJ2-7,NA,NA,CASSQGAGHNYEQYF,TGTGCCAGCAGCCAAGGAGCGGGACATAATTACGAGCAGTACTTC
TRBV10-1,TRBJ2-7,NA,TRBD2,CASSDSGKSYEQYF,TGCGCCAGCAGTGATAGCGGGAAGTCTTACGAGCAGTACTTC
TRBV6-5,TRBJ2-5,NA,NA,CASSPRRLRQETQYF,TGTGCCAGCAGCCCCCGAAGATTGAGGCAAGAGACCCAGTACTTC
TRBV28,TRBJ1-1,NA,NA,CASTLTGTFFEAFF,TGTGCCAGCACTTTGACAGGTACTTTTTTTGAAGCTTTCTTT
TRBV19,TRBJ1-2,NA,NA,CASQARRDYGYTF,TGTGCCTCTCAAGCTAGGCGGGACTATGGCTACACCTTC
TRBV7-6,TRBJ2-7,NA,TRBD1,CASSFSGQTYEQYF,TGTGCCAGCAGCTTCTCGGGACAGACCTACGAGCAGTACTTC
TRBV7-8,TRBJ2-7,few,TRBD1,CASSLSPGTGNYEQYF,TGTGCCAGCAGCTTAAGTCCTGGGACAGGGAATTACGAGCAGTACTTC
TRBV11-2,TRBJ2-5,few,NA,CASSLKGAVETQYF,TGTGCCAGCAGCTTAAAGGGAGCCGTGGAGACCCAGTACTTC
TRBV30,TRBJ2-5,NA,TRBD1,CAWSVWTGAETQYF,TGTGCCTGGAGTGTCTGGACAGGGGCAGAGACCCAGTACTTC
TRBV10-1,TRBJ2-7,NA,NA,CASMKAVGPYEQYF,TGCGCCAGCATGAAGGCAGTGGGGCCCTACGAGCAGTACTTC
TRBV14,TRBJ1-4,few,NA,CASSLQGWEEKLFF,TGTGCCAGCAGCCTACAGGGATGGGAGGAAAAACTGTTTTTT
TRBV19,TRBJ1-5,few,NA,CASSPRQRESMPQHF,TGTGCCAGTAGTCCCCGACAGCGCGAATCAATGCCCCAGCATTTT
TRBV30,TRBJ2-6,few,NA,CAWSGYSSSGANVLTF,TGTGCCTGGAGTGGGTACAGCAGCTCTGGGGCCAACGTCCTGACTTTC
TRBV1,TRBJ2-5,few,NA,CTSSRTGTQREETQYF,TGCACCAGCAGCCGAACCGGGACTCAAAGGGAAGAGACCCAGTACTTC
TRBV7-9,TRBJ1-1,NA,NA,CASSSFNTEAFF,TGTGCCAGCAGCTCTTTTAACACTGAAGCTTTCTTT
TRBV15,TRBJ2-7,few,NA,CATSRDREGRSYEQYF,TGTGCCACCAGCAGAGATAGAGAGGGGAGGTCCTACGAGCAGTACTTC
TRBV18,TRBJ2-7,few,TRBD1,CASSPVAGTGRGEQYF,TGTGCCAGCTCACCGGTCGCCGGGACAGGGAGAGGCGAGCAGTACTTC
TRBV7-8,TRBJ2-4,NA,TRBD2,CASSLGAGGGNIQYF,TGTGCCAGCAGCTTGGGAGCGGGAGGGGGAAACATTCAGTACTTC
TRBV6-5,TRBJ2-7,few,TRBD2,CASSYGPRGSSYEQYF,TGTGCCAGCAGTTACGGACCGCGGGGGAGCTCCTACGAGCAGTACTTC
TRBV6-1,TRBJ1-4,NA,NA,CASSLGGSREKLFF,TGTGCCAGCAGTTTAGGGGGTTCGAGAGAAAAACTGTTTTTT
TRBV27,TRBJ1-4,few,TRBD1,CASSLGTGTNEKLFF,TGTGCCAGCAGTTTAGGGACAGGGACTAATGAAAAACTGTTTTTT
TRBV5-4,TRBJ2-2,NA,NA,CASSLDYFHPTGELFF,TGTGCCAGCAGCTTGGACTACTTTCACCCCACCGGGGAGCTGTTTTTT
TRBV21-1,TRBJ2-5,many,NA,CASSKSSTEEETQYF,TGTGCCAGCAGCAAATCCAGTACTGAGGAAGAGACCCAGTACTTC
TRBV9,TRBJ2-1,few,NA,CASSWGLSLGEQFF,TGTGCCAGCAGCTGGGGACTGTCCCTTGGTGAGCAGTTCTTC
TRBV6-1,TRBJ1-1,few,NA,CASSQRGIGEAFF,TGTGCCAGCAGTCAGAGGGGGATAGGTGAAGCTTTCTTT
TRBV5-4,TRBJ2-3,NA,TRBD1,CASSPPRTEDRSSDTQYF,TGTGCCAGCAGCCCGCCGCGGACGGAGGACAGGAGCTCAGATACGCAGTATTTT
TRBV5-1,TRBJ2-2,NA,NA,CASSSQGVGELFF,TGCGCCAGCAGCTCACAGGGCGTCGGGGAGCTGTTTTTT
TRBV6-1,TRBJ2-7,NA,NA,CASSPLVAPYEQYF,TGTGCCAGCAGCCCACTAGTCGCCCCCTACGAGCAGTACTTC
TRBV6-1,TRBJ2-7,NA,NA,CASSDPGRGYEQYF,TGTGCCAGCAGCGATCCAGGGAGGGGGTACGAGCAGTACTTC
TRBV4-1,TRBJ1-2,few,NA,CASSQDPQWNYGYTF,TGCGCCAGCAGCCAAGATCCGCAGTGGAACTATGGCTACACCTTC
TRBV29-1,TRBJ2-3,NA,NA,CSTIGPLSTDTQYF,TGCAGCACCATTGGGCCTCTTAGCACAGATACGCAGTATTTT
TRBV19,TRBJ2-7,few,TRBD1,CASSIGGQGSYEQYF,TGTGCCAGTAGTATAGGCGGACAGGGGTCCTACGAGCAGTACTTC